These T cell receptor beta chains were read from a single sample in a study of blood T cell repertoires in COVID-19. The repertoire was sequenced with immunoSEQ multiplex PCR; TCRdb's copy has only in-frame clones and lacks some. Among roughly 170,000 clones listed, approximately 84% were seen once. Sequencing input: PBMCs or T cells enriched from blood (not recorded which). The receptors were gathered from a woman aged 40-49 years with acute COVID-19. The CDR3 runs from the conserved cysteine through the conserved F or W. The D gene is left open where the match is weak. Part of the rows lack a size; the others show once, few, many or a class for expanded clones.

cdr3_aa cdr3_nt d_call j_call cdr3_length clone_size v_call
CASSLDNRGSPAGELFF TGTGCCAGCAGCTTAGACAACAGGGGAAGTCCCGCCGGGGAGCTGTTTTTT TRBD1 TRBJ2-2 17 . TRBV13
CASGRQGANTGELFF TGCGCCAGCGGCCGACAGGGCGCGAACACCGGGGAGCTGTTTTTT TRBD1 TRBJ2-2 15 . TRBV5-1
CASSMGEGISNQPQHF TGTGCCAGTAGTATGGGGGAGGGGATAAGCAATCAGCCCCAGCATTTT . TRBJ1-5 16 . TRBV19
CASSLGVRGRDEQFF TGTGCCAGCAGCTTAGGCGTCAGGGGAAGGGATGAGCAGTTCTTC . TRBJ2-1 15 . TRBV11-3
CASSLLRDLNEKLFF TGTGCCAGCAGCTTACTCCGGGATCTTAATGAAAAACTGTTTTTT . TRBJ1-4 15 . TRBV14
CASGLIERSPLHF TGTGCTAGTGGTTTAATTGAGAGGTCACCCCTCCACTTT . TRBJ1-6 13 . TRBV12-5
CSARNTEAFF TGCAGCGCTAGGAACACTGAAGCTTTCTTT . TRBJ1-1 10 . TRBV29-1
CASRRQPGQGYYGYTF TGTGCCAGTAGGCGACAGCCGGGACAGGGCTACTATGGCTACACCTTC TRBD1 TRBJ1-2 16 . TRBV19
CASTSAGGLRGGYTF TGTGCCAGCACCTCCGCCGGGGGGCTAAGGGGGGGCTACACCTTC . TRBJ1-2 15 . TRBV28
CASSLGLAGGINEQFF TGTGCCAGCAGCTTGGGTTTAGCGGGAGGGATCAATGAGCAGTTCTTC TRBD2 TRBJ2-1 16 . TRBV5-4
CASSPFRDRGETQYF TGCGCCAGCAGCCCATTCCGGGACAGGGGGGAGACCCAGTACTTC TRBD1 TRBJ2-5 15 . TRBV4-1
CASSFLATGVSYGYTF TGCGCCAGCAGCTTCCTAGCAACAGGGGTCTCCTATGGCTACACCTTC TRBD1 TRBJ1-2 16 . TRBV5-1
CASSLGAGGPNEQFF TGTGCCAGCAGCTTAGGTGCGGGAGGTCCGAATGAGCAGTTCTTC TRBD2 TRBJ2-1 15 . TRBV7-9
CASSGGLADLQETQYF TGTGCCAGCAGCGGGGGACTAGCGGACCTCCAAGAGACCCAGTACTTC TRBD2 TRBJ2-5 16 . TRBV5-5
CASSRKIARGAEAFF TGTGCCAGCAGCCGAAAAATAGCCCGGGGGGCTGAAGCTTTCTTT . TRBJ1-1 15 . TRBV5-4
CATKPDITNSPLHF TGTGCCACCAAGCCGGACATTACGAATTCACCCCTCCACTTT . TRBJ1-6 14 . TRBV15
CASSQGDSNLYEQYF TGTGCCAGCAGCCAAGGTGACAGTAACCTCTACGAGCAGTACTTC . TRBJ2-7 15 . TRBV3-1/TRBV3-2
CASSLDSGSGTDTQYF TGTGCCAGCAGCTTAGATTCAGGTAGCGGCACAGATACGCAGTATTTT . TRBJ2-3 16 . TRBV11-3
CASTLTGLAGLDTQYF TGCGCCAGCACCCTAACGGGTCTAGCGGGGTTAGATACGCAGTATTTT TRBD2 TRBJ2-3 16 . TRBV5-1
CASSLGGVVGETQYF TGCGCCAGCAGCTTGGGGGGCGTGGTAGGAGAGACCCAGTACTTC . TRBJ2-5 15 . TRBV5-1
CASSRQGATGELFF TGTGCCAGCTCACGACAGGGGGCGACCGGGGAGCTGTTTTTT TRBD1 TRBJ2-2 14 . TRBV18
CASNRNTEAFF TGTGCCAGCAATAGGAACACTGAAGCTTTCTTT . TRBJ1-1 11 . TRBV2
CAWSGGGAGRYF TGTGCCTGGAGTGGGGGTGGGGCAGGCCGTTATTTT . TRBJ1-3 12 few TRBV30
CASSSRGSPLHF TGCGCCAGCAGCTCTAGGGGTTCACCCCTCCACTTT . TRBJ1-6 12 . TRBV5-1
CSAQGDFSSTDTQYF TGCAGCGCCCAGGGGGACTTTTCTAGCACAGATACGCAGTATTTT . TRBJ2-3 15 . TRBV29-1
CASSQERRNEQFF TGTGCCAGCAGCCAAGAGAGGCGCAATGAGCAGTTCTTC . TRBJ2-1 13 . TRBV4-2
CASSFNGNLFGYTF TGTGCCAGCAGTTTTAACGGTAACCTATTCGGCTACACCTTC . TRBJ1-2 14 . TRBV6-5
CASSASGSGGYTF TGTGCCAGTAGTGCGTCGGGGTCGGGGGGCTACACCTTC . TRBJ1-2 13 few TRBV19
CASSLEQGNEQFF TGTGCCAGCAGCTTGGAACAGGGGAATGAGCAGTTCTTC TRBD1 TRBJ2-1 13 . TRBV5-6
CASSRSREGGNSPLHF TGTGCCAGTAGTCGCTCCAGGGAGGGGGGTAATTCACCCCTCCACTTT . TRBJ1-6 16 . TRBV19
CASFFSLEKLFF TGTGCCAGCTTTTTTTCCCTCGAAAAACTGTTTTTT . TRBJ1-4 12 . TRBV2
CASSRRGSDNEQFF TGTGCCAGCAGTAGGAGGGGATCCGACAATGAGCAGTTCTTC . TRBJ2-1 14 . TRBV2
CASRNRESNTGELFF TGTGCCAGCAGAAACAGAGAATCGAACACCGGGGAGCTGTTTTTT . TRBJ2-2 15 . TRBV5-4
CASRSGDRDYTF TGTGCCAGTAGGAGCGGGGACAGGGACTACACCTTC TRBD1 TRBJ1-2 12 . TRBV19
CASSVEEGPNYGYTF TGTGCCAGCAGCGTAGAGGAGGGGCCGAACTATGGCTACACCTTC . TRBJ1-2 15 . TRBV9
CAWHHGRANEKLFF TGTGCCTGGCACCACGGCCGGGCTAATGAAAAACTGTTTTTT . TRBJ1-4 14 once TRBV30
CASSLRGQGFAQTQYF TGCGCCAGCAGCCTCCGAGGACAGGGATTTGCACAGACCCAGTACTTC TRBD1 TRBJ2-5 16 . TRBV5-1
CASSFTQGTNTGELFF TGTGCCAGCAGTTTCACACAGGGAACGAACACCGGGGAGCTGTTTTTT . TRBJ2-2 16 . TRBV6-5
CASSKNTEAFF TGTGCCAGCAGCAAGAACACTGAAGCTTTCTTT . TRBJ1-1 11 . TRBV6-5
CASSPSSHNEQFF TGTGCCAGCAGCCCCTCTTCCCACAATGAGCAGTTCTTC . TRBJ2-1 13 . TRBV11-3
CASSQSRTGWTEAFF TGTGCCAGCAGCCAATCTCGGACAGGGTGGACTGAAGCTTTCTTT TRBD1 TRBJ1-1 15 . TRBV16
CASSLGRQGVHSPLHF TGTGCCAGCAGCTTGGGTAGACAGGGTGTACATTCACCCCTCCACTTT TRBD1 TRBJ1-6 16 . TRBV5-8
CASSLAGTSVGNEQFF TGCGCCAGCAGCTTGGCCGGGACTAGCGTAGGCAATGAGCAGTTCTTC TRBD2 TRBJ2-1 16 . TRBV5-1
CASCWTGRFSQYF TGTGCCAGCTGTTGGACAGGGCGCTTTTCCCAGTACTTC TRBD1 TRBJ2-5 13 . TRBV2
CASSSDLSSGYGYTF TGCGCCAGCAGCTCGGACTTATCCTCGGGGTATGGCTACACCTTC . TRBJ1-2 15 few TRBV5-1
CSVATGSSTDTQYF TGCAGCGTTGCTACAGGGTCGAGCACAGATACGCAGTATTTT . TRBJ2-3 14 . TRBV29-1
CASSARDTWYQETQYF TGTGCCAGTAGTGCCCGGGACACCTGGTACCAAGAGACCCAGTACTTC . TRBJ2-5 16 . TRBV19
CASSRFGGRGETQYF TGTGCCAGCAGCAGGTTCGGCGGGAGAGGAGAGACCCAGTACTTC TRBD2 TRBJ2-5 15 . TRBV27
CASSYREGVGNTIYF TGTGCCAGCAGTTATCGTGAGGGGGTAGGAAACACCATATATTTT . TRBJ1-3 15 . TRBV6-6
CASARDSYGYTF TGTGCCAGCGCCCGGGACAGCTATGGCTACACCTTC TRBD1 TRBJ1-2 12 few TRBV12-3/TRBV12-4
CASSYSSTGFGYGYTF TGTGCCAGCAGTTACTCGTCAACAGGGTTCGGCTATGGCTACACCTTC . TRBJ1-2 16 . TRBV6-5
CASSFGTGLINTEAFF TGTGCCAGCAGCTTTGGGACAGGTCTAATTAACACTGAAGCTTTCTTT TRBD1 TRBJ1-1 16 . TRBV11-2
CASSLPSGETQYF TGTGCCAGCAGCTTACCTAGCGGAGAGACCCAGTACTTC TRBD2 TRBJ2-5 13 . TRBV5-6
CASTQRGRASSDTQYF TGTGCCAGTACGCAACGAGGGAGGGCCTCGTCAGATACGCAGTATTTT TRBD2 TRBJ2-3 16 . TRBV19
CASTHLLGQSTDTQYF TGTGCCAGCACCCACCTCCTGGGGCAGAGCACAGATACGCAGTATTTT . TRBJ2-3 16 few TRBV7-9
CASSLQGNSNQPQHF TGTGCCAGCAGTTTACAGGGGAATAGCAATCAGCCCCAGCATTTT TRBD1 TRBJ1-5 15 . TRBV5-5
CASSFRQGSYGYTF TGTGCCAGCAGCTTTCGACAGGGGAGCTATGGCTACACCTTC TRBD1 TRBJ1-2 14 . TRBV11-2
CASSIGEALNTEAFF TGTGCCAGTAGTATAGGAGAAGCTTTGAACACTGAAGCTTTCTTT . TRBJ1-1 15 . TRBV19
CASSPRTSGRFDNEQFF TGTGCCAGCAGTCCTCGGACTAGCGGGAGGTTCGACAATGAGCAGTTCTTC TRBD2 TRBJ2-1 17 . TRBV28